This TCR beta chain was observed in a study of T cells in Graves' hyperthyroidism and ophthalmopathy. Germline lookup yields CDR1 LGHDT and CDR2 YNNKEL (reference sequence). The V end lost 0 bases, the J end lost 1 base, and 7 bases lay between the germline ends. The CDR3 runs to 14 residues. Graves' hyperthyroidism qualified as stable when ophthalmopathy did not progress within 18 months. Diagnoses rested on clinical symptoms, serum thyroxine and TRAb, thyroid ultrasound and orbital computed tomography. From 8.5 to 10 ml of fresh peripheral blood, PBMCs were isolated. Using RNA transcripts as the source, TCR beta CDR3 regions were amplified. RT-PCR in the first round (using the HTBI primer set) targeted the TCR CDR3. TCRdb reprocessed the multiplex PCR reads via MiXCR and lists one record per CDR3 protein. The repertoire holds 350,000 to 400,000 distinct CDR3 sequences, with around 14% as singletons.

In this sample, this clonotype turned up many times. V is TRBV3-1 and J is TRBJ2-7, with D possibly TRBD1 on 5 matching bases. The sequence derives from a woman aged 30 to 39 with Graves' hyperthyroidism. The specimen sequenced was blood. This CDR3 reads CASSQEAGSYEQYF. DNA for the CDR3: TGTGCCAGCAGCCAAGAGGCAGGGTCCTACGAGCAGTACTTC.